The present T cell receptor (beta chain) was sequenced within a study of T-cell memory formation after mild COVID-19. V was clipped by 5 bases and J by 3 bases, with 4 bases between them. Germline CDR1 reads MNHNY; CDR2 reads SVGAGI (reference sequence). The CDR3 is 11 amino acids. TCRdb fed the 5' RACE reads into MiXCR, producing one record per CDR3 protein. The table has roughly 280,000 distinct CDR3 sequences, 16% seen once. This clonotype was found a few times. Input material: PBMCs or a T cell subset sorted from them (not recorded which). The receptor's source is a man aged 18 to 29 who had mild COVID-19 (a few samples of this study predate the infection). Cell type and time point are not known. The chain employs TRBV6-6 and TRBJ1-1, with D unclear. CDR3 DNA sequence: TGTGCCAGCAGTGGAGACACTGAAGCTTTCTTT. Translated, it gives CASSGDTEAFF.